The 21 T cell receptor beta chains listed next were all sequenced from one sample in a study of blood T cell repertoires in COVID-19. The method was immunoSEQ multiplex PCR; TCRdb's version includes in-frame clones alone and lacks a portion of them. Among fewer than 150,000 clones listed, about 88% were seen once. The sequenced material came from peripheral blood. The receptors stem from a woman aged 70-85 years who had recovered from COVID-19.

The rearrangement links TRBV5-6 to TRBJ2-1, with TRBD2 identical over 11 bases. V was pared by 2 bases and J by 0 bases, with 7 bases of the junction left unmatched. From germline, CDR1 is SGHDT and CDR2 YYEEEE. The CDR3 spans 18 residues. The CDR3 DNA reads as TGTGCCAGCAGCTTCTCACTAGCGGGAGTCAGCTCCTACAATGAGCAGTTCTTC. Its protein is CASSFSLAGVSSYNEQFF.

This clone was recorded a few times. This sequence joins TRBV4-2 and TRBJ1-2; D may be TRBD1 (5 bases). The CDR3 extends over 16 amino acids. The V and J ends lost 1 base and 5 bases respectively, with 17 bases between them. Germline V lookup: CDR1 LGHNA, CDR2 YNFKEQ. CDR3 in DNA: TGTGCCAGCAGCCAAGGGGTTACAGTTGGGGCGTATGGCTACACCTTC. This codes for CASSQGVTVGAYGYTF.

V and J are TRBV5-6 and TRBJ2-2, with 10 bases matching TRBD2. The CDR3 consists of 15 residues. V lost 5 bases, J lost 1 base, and 2 bases stayed unmatched. The germline gives CDR1 SGHDT, CDR2 YYEEEE. CDR3 sequence reads: CASSRLAGNTGELFF. DNA of the CDR3: TGTGCCAGCAGTCGACTAGCGGGGAACACCGGGGAGCTGTTTTTT.

This CDR3 reads CATSRTTGYQETQYF. CDR3 DNA: TGTGCCACCAGCAGAACGACAGGCTACCAAGAGACCCAGTACTTC. The rearrangement joins TRBV15 to TRBJ2-5, with D perhaps TRBD1 (6 bases). Looked up from germline, CDR1 is LNHNV and CDR2 is YYDKDF (reference sequence). The CDR3 has 15 residues. V lost 2 bases to trimming and J lost 0 bases, with 10 bases between them.

V gene TRBV27 combines with J gene TRBJ2-1; 9 bases match TRBD2. This CDR3 spans 16 amino acids. Germline CDR1 and CDR2: MNHEY and SMNVEV (reference sequence). V was pared by 7 bases and J by 6 bases, with 13 bases of the junction left unmatched. This CDR3 reads CASTKPGASGTNEQFF. In DNA form, the CDR3 reads TGTGCCAGCACCAAGCCGGGGGCTAGCGGGACCAATGAGCAGTTCTTC.

The V and J genes are TRBV24-1 and TRBJ2-1; no clear D gene. CDR3 size: 13 residues. Between the trimmed V and J ends, which lost 6 bases and 8 bases, there was a span of 13 bases. Germline V gene sequence: CDR1 KGHDR, CDR2 SFDVKD. The CDR3 loop reads CATSSPYYHEQFF. DNA for the CDR3: TGTGCCACCAGTAGCCCCTATTACCATGAGCAGTTCTTC.

In its sample, this clone was seen once. The V and J genes are TRBV2 and TRBJ2-7; 12 nucleotides agree with TRBD1. Germline V gene sequence: CDR1 SNHLY, CDR2 FYNNEI. The junction had 8 bases not matched to a gene; V was cut back by 8 bases and J by 6 bases. This CDR3 spans 14 amino acids. CDR3 in amino acids: CASGPRDRGREQYF. The DNA of the CDR3 is TGTGCCAGCGGACCCCGGGACAGGGGGCGCGAGCAGTACTTC.

The CDR3 DNA follows: TGTGCCAGTAGTCCCCCAGGGCAGGGCCGGCACATTCAGTACTTC. Its protein product is CASSPPGQGRHIQYF. The V call is TRBV19, the J call TRBJ2-4, with D possibly matching TRBD1 (5 bases). The germline V and J ends were trimmed by 5 bases and 8 bases, with 19 bases remaining between them. Per the germline V gene, CDR1 is LNHDA and CDR2 is SQIVND (reference sequence). The CDR3 is 15 amino acids.

The CDR3 region is CAISPRPRAYNEQFF. CDR3 DNA sequence: TGTGCCATCAGCCCCAGACCCCGGGCCTACAATGAGCAGTTCTTC. The chain uses TRBV10-3 and TRBJ2-1, with D unresolved. This CDR3 spans 15 amino acids. From germline, CDR1 is ENHRY and CDR2 SYGVKD. The V end lost 6 bases, the J end lost 2 bases, and 14 bases lay between the germline ends.

V and J are TRBV11-3 and TRBJ2-1, with 8 bases identical to TRBD2. Unmatched junction bases numbered 13, after V lost 4 bases and J lost 11 bases. Germline V gene sequence: CDR1 SGHNT, CDR2 YENEEA. CDR3 length: 15 amino acids. In nucleotides, the CDR3 is TGTGCCAGCAGCTCCGGGGTCGGTAGCGGGACCCAGCAGTTCTTC. This encodes CASSSGVGSGTQQFF.

The chain employs TRBV29-1 and TRBJ1-3; D is undetermined. Trimming stripped 1 base from V and 9 bases from J, with 10 bases between. The CDR3 extends over 12 amino acids. Germline V gene lookup returns CDR1 SQVTM and CDR2 ANQGSEA. The CDR3 reads CSVEVLGRTIYF. The CDR3 DNA follows: TGCAGCGTTGAAGTCCTTGGCCGCACCATATATTTT.

In this sample, this clone turned up once. The V call is TRBV3-1 (or the pseudogene TRBV3-2), the J call TRBJ2-3; 9 bases agree with TRBD2. The CDR3 consists of 22 residues. CDR1 and CDR2 (germline): LGHDT, YNNKEL (reference sequence). The ends lost 0 bases at V and 1 base at J; junction bases unmatched: 20. The CDR3 nucleotides read TGTGCCAGCAGCCAAGATTACAGGGCGGTAGCGGGAGACTACAGGGGCACAGATACGCAGTATTTT. Translation gives CASSQDYRAVAGDYRGTDTQYF.

The J gene is TRBJ2-2, the V gene TRBV5-6; D is unresolved. The germline V and J ends were trimmed by 3 bases and 1 base, with 10 bases remaining between them. The CDR3 is made up of 15 amino acids. Germline V gene lookup returns CDR1 SGHDT and CDR2 YYEEEE. The CDR3 region has the DNA TGTGCCAGCAGCTACGGCCCAGGGAACACCGGGGAGCTGTTTTTT. Protein: CASSYGPGNTGELFF. Supplemented by reference TRBV5-6 and TRBJ2-2, the full variable domain reads DAGVTQSPTHLIKTRGQQVTLRCSPKSGHDTVSWYQQALGQGPQFIFQYYEEEERQRGNFPDRFSGHQFPNYSSELNVNALLLGDSALYLCASSYGPGNTGELFFGEGSRLTVL.

The gene calls are TRBV5-1 and TRBJ2-5; weak D call: TRBD2 (5 bases). This CDR3 contains 14 residues. Looked up from germline, CDR1 is SGHRS and CDR2 is YFSETQ. Trimming took off 5 bases at V and 1 base at J, with 12 bases between the two ends. CDR3 bases: TGCGCCAGCAGTAGCGTTCACGGCCAAGAGACCCAGTACTTC. Translated, it gives CASSSVHGQETQYF.

CDR3 nucleotide sequence: TGTGCCAGCAGCCCCCAGGGGGCTGGCACAGATACGCAGTATTTT. Translation gives CASSPQGAGTDTQYF. This sequence joins TRBV28 and TRBJ2-3; TRBD1 agrees at 8 bases. The CDR3 extends over 15 amino acids. From germline, CDR1 is MDHEN and CDR2 SYDVKM. Trimming cost V 6 bases and J 1 base; bases outside gene matches: 6.

The chain recombines TRBV12-3 or TRBV12-4 with TRBJ2-7, with TRBD1 identical over 7 bases. This CDR3 has 12 residues. With 2 bases clipped from V and 7 bases from J, the junction kept 2 bases outside the gene matches. In DNA form, the CDR3 reads TGTGCCAGCAGTTTAAACAGGGGAGAGCAGTACTTC. Translation: CASSLNRGEQYF.

In this sample, this clone turned up once. The J gene is TRBJ2-7, the V gene TRBV20-1; D not resolved. This CDR3 spans 11 amino acids. In germline, CDR1 is DFQATT, CDR2 SNEGSKA (reference sequence). V was trimmed by 6 bases and J by 5 bases, leaving 11 bases between them. The CDR3 DNA sequence: TGCAGTGCGGAAGCAGGTAACGAGCAGTACTTC. It yields the protein CSAEAGNEQYF.

The chain carries TRBV7-2 and TRBJ2-4; 8 nucleotides agree with TRBD1. In germline, CDR1 is SGHTA, CDR2 FQGNSA. Trimming cost V 3 bases and J 8 bases; bases outside gene matches: 15. The CDR3 sequence is 17 residues long. The CDR3 spells CASSFATGTGERDIQYF. In nucleotides, the CDR3 is TGTGCCAGCAGCTTTGCCACCGGGACAGGCGAGAGAGACATTCAGTACTTC.

V usage is TRBV11-2 and J usage is TRBJ1-1; D perhaps matches TRBD1 (6 bases). The CDR3 spans 12 residues. V lost 10 bases to trimming and J lost 7 bases, with 16 bases between them. Germline V gene data show CDR1 as SGHAT and CDR2 as FQNNGV. The CDR3 coding sequence is TGTGCCATCACCAGGGGCGGACTTGAAGCTTTCTTT. It codes for CAITRGGLEAFF.

The chain carries TRBV7-2 and TRBJ2-7; D is perhaps TRBD1 (7 bases). V lost 5 bases and J lost 4, with 18 bases in between. The CDR3 is 15 residues long. Germline V CDR1 and CDR2: SGHTA, FQGNSA. DNA for the CDR3: TGTGCCAGCAGCGCAGGGGGGAGTATGGGGTACGAGCAGTACTTC. This codes for CASSAGGSMGYEQYF.

J is TRBJ1-2 and V is TRBV7-9; D gene unclear. CDR3 length: 13 amino acids. CDR1 and CDR2 from the germline V gene are SEHNR and FQNEAQ (reference sequence). Trimming cost V 1 base and J 8 bases, with 11 bases left between them. The CDR3 nucleotides are TGTGCCAGCAGCTTAGGGCAGTTCGTGGGCTACACCTTC. Protein sequence: CASSLGQFVGYTF.